This T cell receptor (beta chain) was documented in a study of CD8 T cells in Susac syndrome. Background on the study: Active disease was present in six of the sequenced Susac syndrome patients, and remission in under 10.

An input of about 0.5 to 1 ug of RNA was subjected to reverse transcription using random hexamers. TCRdb fed the immunoSEQ multiplex PCR reads into MiXCR, producing one record per CDR3 protein. The data show approximately 210,000 distinct CDR3 sequences, about 94% seen once. The authors sequenced TCR beta from blood CD8+ and CD4+ T cells. Sequenced: CD4+ T cells from PBMCs. This sequence was found in a human donor with Susac syndrome.

In DNA form, the CDR3 reads TGTGCCAGCAGCCAAGATGGGAGCGCTAATGAAAAACTGTTTTTT. Its translation is CASSQDGSANEKLFF. J is TRBJ1-4 and V is TRBV3-1; no clear D. V was pared by 0 bases and J by 3 bases, with 8 bases between. The CDR3 covers 15 residues. CDR1 and CDR2 (germline): LGHDT, YNNKEL (reference sequence).